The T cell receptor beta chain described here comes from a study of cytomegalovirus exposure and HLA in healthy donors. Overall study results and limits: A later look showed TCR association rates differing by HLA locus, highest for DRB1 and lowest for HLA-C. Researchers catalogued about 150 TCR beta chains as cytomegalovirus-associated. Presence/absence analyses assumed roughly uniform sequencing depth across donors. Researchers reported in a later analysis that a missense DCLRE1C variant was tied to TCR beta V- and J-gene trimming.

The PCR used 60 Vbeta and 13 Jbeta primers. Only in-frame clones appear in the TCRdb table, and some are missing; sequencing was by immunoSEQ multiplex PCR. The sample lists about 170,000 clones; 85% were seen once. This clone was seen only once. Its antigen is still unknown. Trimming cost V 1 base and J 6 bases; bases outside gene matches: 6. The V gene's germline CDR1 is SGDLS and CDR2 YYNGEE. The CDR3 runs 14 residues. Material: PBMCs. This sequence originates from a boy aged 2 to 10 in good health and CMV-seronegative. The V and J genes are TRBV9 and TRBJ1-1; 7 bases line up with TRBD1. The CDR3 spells CASSVPDRAAEAFF. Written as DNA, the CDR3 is TGTGCCAGCAGCGTACCCGACAGGGCCGCTGAAGCTTTCTTT.